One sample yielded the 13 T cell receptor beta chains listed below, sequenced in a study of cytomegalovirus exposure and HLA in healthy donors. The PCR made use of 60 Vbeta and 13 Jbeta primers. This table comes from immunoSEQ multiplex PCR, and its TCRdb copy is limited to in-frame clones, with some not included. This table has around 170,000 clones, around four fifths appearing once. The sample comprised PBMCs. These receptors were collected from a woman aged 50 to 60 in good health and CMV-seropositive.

CDR3 residues: CASRSQIPYNEQFF. The CDR3 nucleotides read TGCGCCAGCAGGTCTCAGATCCCCTACAATGAGCAGTTCTTC. This rearrangement joins TRBV5-1 to TRBJ2-1; no definite D call. This CDR3 comprises 14 residues. Germline CDR1 is SGHRS and CDR2 is YFSETQ. The V end was cut by 5 bases, the J end by 2 bases, with 11 bases between.

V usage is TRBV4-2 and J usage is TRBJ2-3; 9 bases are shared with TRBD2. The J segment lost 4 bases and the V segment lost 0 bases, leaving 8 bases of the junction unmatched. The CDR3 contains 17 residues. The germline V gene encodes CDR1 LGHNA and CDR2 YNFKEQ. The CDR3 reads CASSQEKLAGLADTQYF. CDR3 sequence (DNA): TGTGCCAGCAGCCAAGAGAAGCTAGCGGGGTTAGCAGATACGCAGTATTTT.

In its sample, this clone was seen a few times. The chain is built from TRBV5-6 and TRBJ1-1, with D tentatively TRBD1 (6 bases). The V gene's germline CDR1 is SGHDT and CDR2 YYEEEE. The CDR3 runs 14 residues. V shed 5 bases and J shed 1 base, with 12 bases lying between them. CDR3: CASSEPGQNTEAFF. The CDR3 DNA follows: TGTGCCAGCAGTGAACCGGGACAGAACACTGAAGCTTTCTTT.

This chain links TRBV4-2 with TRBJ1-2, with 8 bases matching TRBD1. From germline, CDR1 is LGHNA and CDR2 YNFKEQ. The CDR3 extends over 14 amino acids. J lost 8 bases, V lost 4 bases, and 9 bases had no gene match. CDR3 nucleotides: TGTGCCAGCAGCCCTATGACAGGGGATGGGGGCTACACCTTC. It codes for CASSPMTGDGGYTF.

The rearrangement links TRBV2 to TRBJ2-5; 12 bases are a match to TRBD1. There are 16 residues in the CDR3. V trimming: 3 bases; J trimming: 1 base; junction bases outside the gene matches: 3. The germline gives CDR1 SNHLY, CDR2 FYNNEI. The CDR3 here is CASSEGTGGFQETQYF. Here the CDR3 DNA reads TGTGCCAGCAGTGAGGGGACAGGGGGCTTCCAAGAGACCCAGTACTTC.

The CDR3 protein is CASSRQGNSPLHF. DNA for the CDR3: TGTGCCAGCAGTCGACAGGGTAATTCACCCCTCCACTTT. The chain uses TRBV7-9 and TRBJ1-6; 7 bases align to TRBD1. The germline CDR1 and CDR2 sequences are SEHNR and FQNEAQ (reference sequence). The trim removed 6 bases at V and 6 bases at J, leaving 2 bases unmatched. CDR3 length equals 13 residues.

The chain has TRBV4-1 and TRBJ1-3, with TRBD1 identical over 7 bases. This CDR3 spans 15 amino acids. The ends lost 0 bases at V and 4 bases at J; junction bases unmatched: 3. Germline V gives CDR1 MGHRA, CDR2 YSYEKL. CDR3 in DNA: TGCGCCAGCAGCCAAGAGGAGGGGGCCGGAAACACCATATATTTT. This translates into CASSQEEGAGNTIYF.

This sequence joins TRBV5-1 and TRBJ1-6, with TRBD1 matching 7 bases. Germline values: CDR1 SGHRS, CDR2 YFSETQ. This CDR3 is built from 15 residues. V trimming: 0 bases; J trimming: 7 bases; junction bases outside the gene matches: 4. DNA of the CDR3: TGCGCCAGCAGCTTGGGGGACAGCCAAAATTCACCCCTCCACTTT. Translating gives CASSLGDSQNSPLHF.

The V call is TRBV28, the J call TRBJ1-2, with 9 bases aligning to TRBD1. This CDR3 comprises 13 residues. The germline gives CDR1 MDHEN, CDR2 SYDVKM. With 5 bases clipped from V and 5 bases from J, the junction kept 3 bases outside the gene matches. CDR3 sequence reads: CASSTGGTYGYTF. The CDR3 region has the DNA TGTGCCAGCAGTACAGGGGGCACGTATGGCTACACCTTC.

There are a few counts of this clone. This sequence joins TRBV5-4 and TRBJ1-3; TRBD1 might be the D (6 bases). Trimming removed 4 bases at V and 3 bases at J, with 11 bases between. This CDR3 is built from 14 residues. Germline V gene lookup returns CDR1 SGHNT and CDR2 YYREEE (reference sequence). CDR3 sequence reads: CASSQQGSGNTIYF. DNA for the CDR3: TGTGCCAGCAGCCAACAGGGTAGTGGAAACACCATATATTTT. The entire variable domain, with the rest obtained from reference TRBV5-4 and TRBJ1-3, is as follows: ETGVTQSPTHLIKTRGQQVTLRCSSQSGHNTVSWYQQALGQGPQFIFQYYREEENGRGNFPPRFSGLQFPNYSSELNVNALELDDSALYLCASSQQGSGNTIYFGEGSWLTVV.

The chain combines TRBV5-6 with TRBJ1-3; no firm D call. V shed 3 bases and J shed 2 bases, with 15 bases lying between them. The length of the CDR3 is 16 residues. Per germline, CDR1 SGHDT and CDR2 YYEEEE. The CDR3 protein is CASSSWGGRTGNTIYF. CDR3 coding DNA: TGTGCCAGCAGCTCCTGGGGAGGCAGGACTGGAAACACCATATATTTT.

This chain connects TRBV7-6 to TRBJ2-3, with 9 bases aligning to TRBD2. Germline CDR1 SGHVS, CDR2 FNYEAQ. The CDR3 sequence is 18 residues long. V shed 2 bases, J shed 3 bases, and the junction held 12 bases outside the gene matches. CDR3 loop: CASSLYPQAAGGTDTQYF. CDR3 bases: TGTGCCAGCAGCTTATATCCCCAGGCCGCGGGAGGGACAGATACGCAGTATTTT. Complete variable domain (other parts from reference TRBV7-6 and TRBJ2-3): GAGVSQSPRYKVTKRGQDVALRCDPISGHVSLYWYRQALGQGPEFLTYFNYEAQQDKSGLPNDRFSAERPEGSISTLTIQRTEQRDSAMYRCASSLYPQAAGGTDTQYFGPGTRLTVL.

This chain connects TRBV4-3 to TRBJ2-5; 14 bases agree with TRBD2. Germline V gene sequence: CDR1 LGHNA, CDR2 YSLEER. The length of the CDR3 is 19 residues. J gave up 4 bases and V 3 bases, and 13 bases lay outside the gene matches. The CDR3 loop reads CASSQRSGTSGGVVETQYF. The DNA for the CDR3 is TGCGCCAGCAGCCAGCGCTCCGGGACTAGCGGGGGAGTAGTAGAGACCCAGTACTTC.